Here is one T cell receptor beta chain with its context. The assay was immunoSEQ multiplex PCR, and TCRdb's table has in-frame clones only and misses some. The data show tens of thousands of clones, about 91% seen once. The V segment lost 0 bases and the J segment 0 bases; nucleotides outside the gene matches: 4. The CDR3 extends over 17 amino acids. Germline V gene lookup returns CDR1 MNHEY and CDR2 SMNVEV (reference sequence). These data originate in a study of OX40 agonist ivuxolimab in advanced cancers. The sample consisted of CD4+ or CD8+ T cells sorted from blood, taken in a trial of the OX40 agonist ivuxolimab. The TCR originated in an adult with an advanced solid tumor such as melanoma, head and neck, liver or kidney cancer. The V call is TRBV27, the J call TRBJ2-1, with TRBD2 matching over 8 bases. CDR3 nucleotide sequence: TGTGCCAGCAGTTTATCGACGGGAGGGCCCTCCTACAATGAGCAGTTCTTC. It is translated as CASSLSTGGPSYNEQFF.